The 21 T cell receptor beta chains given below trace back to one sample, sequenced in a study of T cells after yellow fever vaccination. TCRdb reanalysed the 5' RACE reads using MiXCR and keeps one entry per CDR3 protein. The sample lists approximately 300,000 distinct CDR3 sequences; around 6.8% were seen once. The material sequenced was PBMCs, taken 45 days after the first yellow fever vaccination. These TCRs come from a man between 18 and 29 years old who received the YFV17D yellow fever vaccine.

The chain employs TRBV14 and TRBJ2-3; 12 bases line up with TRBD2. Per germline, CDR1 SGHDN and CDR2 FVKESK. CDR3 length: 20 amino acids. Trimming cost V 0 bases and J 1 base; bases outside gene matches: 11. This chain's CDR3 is CASSQDRTSGGLPRTDTQYF. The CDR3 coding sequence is TGTGCCAGCAGCCAAGATCGTACTAGCGGGGGGCTCCCCCGCACAGATACGCAGTATTTT.

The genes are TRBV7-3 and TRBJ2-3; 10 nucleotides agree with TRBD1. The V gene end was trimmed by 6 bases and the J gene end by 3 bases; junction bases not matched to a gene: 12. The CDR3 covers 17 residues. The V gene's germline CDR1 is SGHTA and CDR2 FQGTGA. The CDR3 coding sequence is TGTGCCAGCAGTCTATACCGACAGGGGGCCGGGACAGATACGCAGTATTTT. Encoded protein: CASSLYRQGAGTDTQYF.

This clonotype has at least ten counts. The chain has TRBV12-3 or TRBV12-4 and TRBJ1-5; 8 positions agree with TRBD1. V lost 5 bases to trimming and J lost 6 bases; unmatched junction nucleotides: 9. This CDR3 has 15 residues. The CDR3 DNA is TGTGCCAGCAGTGCAGGACAGGGACGGGGTCAGCCCCAGCATTTT. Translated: CASSAGQGRGQPQHF.

The CDR3 is CASSSWTGYGYTF. The CDR3 nucleotides are TGTGCCAGCAGCTCTTGGACAGGCTATGGCTACACCTTC. V gene TRBV7-9 combines with J gene TRBJ1-2; 7 nucleotides line up with TRBD1. J was trimmed by 4 bases and V by 4 bases; bases with no gene match: 3. The CDR3 covers 13 residues. In germline, CDR1 is SEHNR, CDR2 FQNEAQ (reference sequence).

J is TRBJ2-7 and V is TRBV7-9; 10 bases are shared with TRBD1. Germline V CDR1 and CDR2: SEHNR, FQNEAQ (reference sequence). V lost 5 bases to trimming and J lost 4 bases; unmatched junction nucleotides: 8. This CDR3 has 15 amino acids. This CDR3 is CASSNPGQGSYEQYF. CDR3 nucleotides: TGTGCCAGCAGCAACCCGGGACAGGGGTCTTACGAGCAGTACTTC. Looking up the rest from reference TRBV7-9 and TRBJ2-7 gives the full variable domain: DTGVSQNPRHKITKRGQNVTFRCDPISEHNRLYWYRQTLGQGPEFLTYFQNEAQLEKSRLLSDRFSAERPKGSFSTLEIQRTEQGDSAMYLCASSNPGQGSYEQYFGPGTRLTVT.

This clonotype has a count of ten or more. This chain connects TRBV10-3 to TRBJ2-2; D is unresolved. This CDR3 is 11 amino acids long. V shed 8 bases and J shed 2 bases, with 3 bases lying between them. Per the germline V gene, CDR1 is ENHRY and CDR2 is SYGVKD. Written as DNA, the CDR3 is TGTGCCATCGGTAACACCGGGGAGCTGTTTTTT. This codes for CAIGNTGELFF.

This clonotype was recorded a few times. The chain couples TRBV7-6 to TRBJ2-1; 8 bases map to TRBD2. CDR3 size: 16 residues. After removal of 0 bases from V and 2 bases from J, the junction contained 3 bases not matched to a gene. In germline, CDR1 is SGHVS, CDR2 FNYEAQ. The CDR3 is CASSLAPGGAYNEQFF. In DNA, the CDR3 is TGTGCCAGCAGCTTAGCCCCGGGGGGGGCCTACAATGAGCAGTTCTTC.

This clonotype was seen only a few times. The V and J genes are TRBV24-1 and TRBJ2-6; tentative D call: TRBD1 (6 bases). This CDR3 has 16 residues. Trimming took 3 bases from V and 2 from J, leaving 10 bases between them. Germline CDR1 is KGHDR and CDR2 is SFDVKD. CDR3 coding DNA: TGTGCCACCAGTGATGAATCAGGGGCTGGGGCCAACGTCCTGACTTTC. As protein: CATSDESGAGANVLTF.

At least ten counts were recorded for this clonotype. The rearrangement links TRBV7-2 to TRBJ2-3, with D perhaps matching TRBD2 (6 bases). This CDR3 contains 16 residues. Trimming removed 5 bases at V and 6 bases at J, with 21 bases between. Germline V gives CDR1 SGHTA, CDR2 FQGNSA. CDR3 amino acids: CASSPSVSGPRDTQYF. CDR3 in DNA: TGTGCCAGCAGCCCAAGCGTAAGCGGGCCCCGGGATACGCAGTATTTT.

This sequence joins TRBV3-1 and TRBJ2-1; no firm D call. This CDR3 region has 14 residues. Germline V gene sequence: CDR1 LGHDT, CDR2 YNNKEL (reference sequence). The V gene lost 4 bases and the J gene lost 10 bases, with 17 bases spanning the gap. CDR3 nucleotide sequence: TGTGCCAGCAGCCTAAGCAGCCTAGGGTTAGAGCAGTTCTTC. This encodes CASSLSSLGLEQFF.

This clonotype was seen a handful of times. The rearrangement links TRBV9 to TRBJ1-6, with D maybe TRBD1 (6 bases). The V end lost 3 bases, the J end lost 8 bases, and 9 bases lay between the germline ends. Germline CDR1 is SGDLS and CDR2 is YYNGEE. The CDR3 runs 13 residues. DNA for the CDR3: TGTGCCAGCAGCGGAACAGGGTATTCACCCCTCCACTTT. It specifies CASSGTGYSPLHF.

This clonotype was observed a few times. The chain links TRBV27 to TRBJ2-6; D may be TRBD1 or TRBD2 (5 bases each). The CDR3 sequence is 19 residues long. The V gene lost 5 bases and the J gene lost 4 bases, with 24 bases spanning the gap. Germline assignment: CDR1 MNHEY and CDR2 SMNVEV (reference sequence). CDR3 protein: CASSPRTGPLLSGANVLTF. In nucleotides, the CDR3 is TGTGCCAGCAGTCCCCGGACGGGACCGTTGCTTTCCGGGGCCAACGTCCTGACTTTC.

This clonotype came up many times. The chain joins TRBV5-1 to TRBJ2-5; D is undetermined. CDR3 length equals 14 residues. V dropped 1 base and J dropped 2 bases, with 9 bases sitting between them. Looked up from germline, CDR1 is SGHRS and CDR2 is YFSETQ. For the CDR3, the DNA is TGCGCCAGCAGCTTGAAATCTAGACAAGAGACCCAGTACTTC. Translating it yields CASSLKSRQETQYF.

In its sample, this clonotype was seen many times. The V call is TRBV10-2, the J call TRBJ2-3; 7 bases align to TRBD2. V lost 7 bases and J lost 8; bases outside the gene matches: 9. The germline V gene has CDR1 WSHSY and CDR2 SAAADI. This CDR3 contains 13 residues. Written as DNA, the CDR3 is TGCGCCAGCATCGGACTAGGCGTCGTTACGCAGTATTTT. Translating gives CASIGLGVVTQYF.

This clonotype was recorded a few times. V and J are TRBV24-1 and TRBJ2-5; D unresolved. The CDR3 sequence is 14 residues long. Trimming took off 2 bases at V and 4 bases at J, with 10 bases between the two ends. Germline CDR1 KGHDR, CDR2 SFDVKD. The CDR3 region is CATSDSQAVETQYF. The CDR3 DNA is TGTGCCACCAGTGATTCCCAGGCGGTAGAGACCCAGTACTTC.

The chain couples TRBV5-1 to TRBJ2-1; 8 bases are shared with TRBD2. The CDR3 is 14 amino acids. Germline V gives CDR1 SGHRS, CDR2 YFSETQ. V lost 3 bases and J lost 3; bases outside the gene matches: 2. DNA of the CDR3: TGCGCCAGCAGCTCAAGCGGGGGCTACAATGAGCAGTTCTTC. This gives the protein CASSSSGGYNEQFF.

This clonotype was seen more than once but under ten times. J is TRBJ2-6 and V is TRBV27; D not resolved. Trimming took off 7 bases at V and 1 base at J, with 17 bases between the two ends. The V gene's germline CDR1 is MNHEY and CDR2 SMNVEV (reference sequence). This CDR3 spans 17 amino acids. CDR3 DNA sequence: TGTGCCAGCATGTTTGGCAGCCTTAGTTCTGGGGCCAACGTCCTGACTTTC. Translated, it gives CASMFGSLSSGANVLTF.

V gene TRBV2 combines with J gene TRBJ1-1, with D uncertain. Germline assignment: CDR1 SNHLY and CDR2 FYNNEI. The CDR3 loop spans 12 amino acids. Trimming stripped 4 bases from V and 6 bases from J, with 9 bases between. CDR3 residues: CASSGRLAEAFF. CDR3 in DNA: TGTGCCAGCAGTGGAAGGCTCGCTGAAGCTTTCTTT.

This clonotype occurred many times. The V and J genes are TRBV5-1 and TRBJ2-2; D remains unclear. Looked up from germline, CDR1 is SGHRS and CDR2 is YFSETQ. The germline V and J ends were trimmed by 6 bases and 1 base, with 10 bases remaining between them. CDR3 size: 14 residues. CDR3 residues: CASNEYRNTGELFF. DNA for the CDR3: TGCGCCAGCAACGAGTACAGGAACACCGGGGAGCTGTTTTTT.

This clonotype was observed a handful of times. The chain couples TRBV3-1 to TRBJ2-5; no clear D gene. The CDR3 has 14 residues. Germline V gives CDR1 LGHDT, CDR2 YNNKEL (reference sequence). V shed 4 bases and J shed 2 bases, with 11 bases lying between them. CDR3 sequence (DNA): TGTGCCAGCAGCCGACGGGCCTCTCAAGAGACCCAGTACTTC. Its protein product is CASSRRASQETQYF.

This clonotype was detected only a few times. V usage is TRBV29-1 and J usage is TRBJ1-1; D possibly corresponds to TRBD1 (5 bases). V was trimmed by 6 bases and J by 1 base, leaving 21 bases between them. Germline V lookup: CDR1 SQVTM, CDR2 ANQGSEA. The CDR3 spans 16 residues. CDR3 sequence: CSVHSRVAHGNTEAFF. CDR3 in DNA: TGCAGCGTGCATAGCAGGGTAGCTCATGGGAACACTGAAGCTTTCTTT.